This T cell receptor (beta chain) was observed in a study of T cell repertoires in cytomegalovirus infection. Study summary: A matching HLA type, together with CMV infection, was signaled by public TCR beta signatures. Study-wide results and limits: Identification of carriers of CMV plus the relevant HLA was achieved through cumulative public TCR beta family frequency. HLA-C-restricted TCR beta clonotypes specific for CMV led the ex vivo response.

This clonotype was observed a handful of times. Its antigen is not identified. V lost 5 bases and J lost 5; bases outside the gene matches: 8. Germline V gene sequence: CDR1 GTSNPN, CDR2 SVGIG (reference sequence). CDR3 length equals 15 residues. TCRdb reprocessed the reads via MiXCR and lists one record per CDR3 protein. The sample shows approximately 500,000 distinct CDR3 sequences, approximately 15% of them seen only once. The TCR was taken from a human donor in good health (CMV status not recorded). Some clones in this sample may be carry-over from other donors' samples. The sequenced sample consisted of CD8+ T cells from PBMCs. The V gene is TRBV30, the J gene TRBJ1-5; 11 bases are shared with TRBD1. As DNA, the CDR3 is TGTGCCTGGCAGCCCGGGACAGGGGGATATCAGCCCCAGCATTTT. Translation gives CAWQPGTGGYQPQHF.